This T cell receptor beta chain stems from a study of CD8 T cells in Susac syndrome. The authors reverse transcribed about 0.5 to 1 ug RNA with random hexamers. TCR beta CDR3 was amplified by immunoSEQ multiplex PCR. This amplification extended across 54 Vbeta and 13 Jbeta segments. MiXCR, applied by TCRdb to the immunoSEQ multiplex PCR reads, yields one record per CDR3 protein. The sample carries roughly 80,000 distinct CDR3 sequences, approximately 94% recorded once. Study-wide results and limits: Peak Susac CD8+ clonal expansion was seen in TEMRA cells and active patients.

This clonotype was detected once. Antigen unknown. This CDR3 has 14 amino acids. V dropped 6 bases and J dropped 2 bases, with 14 bases sitting between them. Germline V gene sequence: CDR1 SEHNR, CDR2 FQNEAQ (reference sequence). The receptor was isolated from a human donor with Susac syndrome. Sequenced: CD8+ T cells from PBMCs. The chain carries TRBV7-9 and TRBJ2-7; unclear D gene. CDR3 amino acids: CASRTGSTTYEQYF. CDR3 sequence (DNA): TGTGCCAGCAGAACCGGGTCCACTACCTACGAGCAGTACTTC.